The entry below gives a single T cell receptor (beta chain) sequence along with its context. Treatment here: oral pan-JAK inhibitor, 5-10 mg twice daily. Lesional scalp punch biopsies and peripheral blood came from alopecia areata patients. Once RNA had been extracted, it was reverse transcribed into cDNA to act as the sequencing template. TCRdb's table, derived via immunoSEQ multiplex PCR, lists solely in-frame clones and lacks some. The sample consists of roughly 200,000 clones, around half of them appearing once. The sample belongs to a study of CD8+ T cells in alopecia areata. V was shortened by 1 base and J by 4 bases, with 13 bases between the two germline ends. This CDR3 has 15 amino acids. Germline V gives CDR1 MNHEY, CDR2 SVGAGI.

The rearrangement links TRBV6-5 to TRBJ2-5; D might be TRBD2 (6 bases). This TCR derives from a human donor with alopecia areata. Here the sequenced sample was CD8+ T cells sorted from blood, taken at week 24, from a patient treated with tofacitinib. The CDR3 nucleotides are TGTGCCAGCAGTTACTTCTCTAGCGCAGGAGAGACCCAGTACTTC. It encodes CASSYFSSAGETQYF.